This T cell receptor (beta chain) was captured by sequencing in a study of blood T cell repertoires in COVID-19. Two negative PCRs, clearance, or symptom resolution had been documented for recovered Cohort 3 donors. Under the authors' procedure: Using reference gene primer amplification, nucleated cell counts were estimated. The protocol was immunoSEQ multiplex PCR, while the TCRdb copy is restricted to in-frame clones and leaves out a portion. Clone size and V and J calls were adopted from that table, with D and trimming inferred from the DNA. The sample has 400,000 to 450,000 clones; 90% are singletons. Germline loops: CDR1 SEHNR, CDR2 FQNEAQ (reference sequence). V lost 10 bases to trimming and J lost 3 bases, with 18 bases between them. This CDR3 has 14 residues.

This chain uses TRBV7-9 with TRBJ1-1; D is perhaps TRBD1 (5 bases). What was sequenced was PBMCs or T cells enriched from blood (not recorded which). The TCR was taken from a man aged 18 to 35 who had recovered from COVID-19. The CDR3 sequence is CATLPSSGDTEAFF. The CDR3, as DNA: TGTGCCACCCTCCCCAGTTCGGGGGACACTGAAGCTTTCTTT.